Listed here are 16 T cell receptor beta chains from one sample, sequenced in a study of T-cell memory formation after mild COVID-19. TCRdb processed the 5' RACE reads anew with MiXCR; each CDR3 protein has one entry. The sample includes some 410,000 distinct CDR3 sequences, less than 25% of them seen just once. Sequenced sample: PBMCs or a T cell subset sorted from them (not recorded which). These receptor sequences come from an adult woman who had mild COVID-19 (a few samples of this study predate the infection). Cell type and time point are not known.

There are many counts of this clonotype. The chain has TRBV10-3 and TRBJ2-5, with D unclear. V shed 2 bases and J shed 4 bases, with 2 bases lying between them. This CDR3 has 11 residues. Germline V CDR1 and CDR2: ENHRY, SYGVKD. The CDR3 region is CAISERETQYF. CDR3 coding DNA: TGTGCCATCAGTGAGCGAGAGACCCAGTACTTC.

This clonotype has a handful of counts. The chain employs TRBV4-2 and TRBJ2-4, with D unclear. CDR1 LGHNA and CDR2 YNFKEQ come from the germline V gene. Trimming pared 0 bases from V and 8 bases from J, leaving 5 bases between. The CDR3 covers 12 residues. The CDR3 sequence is CASSQDSHIQYF. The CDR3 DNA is TGTGCCAGCAGCCAAGACTCCCACATTCAGTACTTC.

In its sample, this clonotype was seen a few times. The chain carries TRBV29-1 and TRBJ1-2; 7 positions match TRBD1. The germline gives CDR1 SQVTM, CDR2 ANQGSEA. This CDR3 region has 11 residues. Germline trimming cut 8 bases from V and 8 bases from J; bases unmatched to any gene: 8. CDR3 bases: TGCAGCATTCCGACAGGGCCCGGCTACACCTTC. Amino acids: CSIPTGPGYTF.

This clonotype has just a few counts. CDR3: CASSYWDDSRDTEAFF. The CDR3 DNA is TGTGCCAGCAGTTATTGGGACGACTCGCGCGACACTGAAGCTTTCTTT. This sequence joins TRBV6-2 or TRBV6-3 and TRBJ1-1; D is perhaps TRBD1 (5 bases). CDR1 MNHEY and CDR2 SVGEGT come from the germline V gene. The ends were cut back, 3 bases at V and 3 bases at J, with 17 bases in the middle. The CDR3 is 16 amino acids.

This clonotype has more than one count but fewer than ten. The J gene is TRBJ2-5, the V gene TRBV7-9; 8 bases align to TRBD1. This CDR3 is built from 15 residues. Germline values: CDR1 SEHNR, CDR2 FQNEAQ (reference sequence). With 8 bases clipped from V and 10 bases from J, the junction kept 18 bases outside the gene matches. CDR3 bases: TGTGCCAGCCCCCCCGGGACAGGACGGATAGGTGACCAGTACTTC. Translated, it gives CASPPGTGRIGDQYF.

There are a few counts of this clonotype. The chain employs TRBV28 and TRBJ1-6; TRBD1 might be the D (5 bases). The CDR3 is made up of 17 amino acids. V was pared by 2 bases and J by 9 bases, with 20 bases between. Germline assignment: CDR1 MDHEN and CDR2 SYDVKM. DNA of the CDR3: TGTGCCAGCAGTTTAAGTTACGGGGGTTTTGGCGCTTCACCCCTCCACTTT. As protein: CASSLSYGGFGASPLHF.

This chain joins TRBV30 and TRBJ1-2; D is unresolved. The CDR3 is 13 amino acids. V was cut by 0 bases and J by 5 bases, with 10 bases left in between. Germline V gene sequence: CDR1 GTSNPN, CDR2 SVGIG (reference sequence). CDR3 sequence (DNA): TGTGCCTGGAGTGTAGGAGCTAGTTATGGCTACACCTTC. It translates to CAWSVGASYGYTF. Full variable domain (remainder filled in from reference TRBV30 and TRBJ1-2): SQTIHQWPATLVQPVGSPLSLECTVEGTSNPNLYWYRQAAGRGLQLLFYSVGIGQISSEVPQNLSASRPQDRQFILSSKKLLLSDSGFYLCAWSVGASYGYTFGSGTRLTVV.

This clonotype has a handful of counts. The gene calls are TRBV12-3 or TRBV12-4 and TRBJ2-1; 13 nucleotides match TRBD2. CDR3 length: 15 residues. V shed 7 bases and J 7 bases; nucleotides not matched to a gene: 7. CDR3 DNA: TGTGCCAGCATTCGGACTAGCGGGAGCTTGAATGAGCAGTTCTTC. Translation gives CASIRTSGSLNEQFF.

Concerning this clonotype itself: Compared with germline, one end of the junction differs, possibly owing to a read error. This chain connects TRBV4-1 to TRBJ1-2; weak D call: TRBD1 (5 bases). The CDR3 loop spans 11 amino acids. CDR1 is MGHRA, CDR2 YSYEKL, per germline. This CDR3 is CASSQDRDPVF. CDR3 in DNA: TGCGCCAGCAGCCAAGATCGGGACCCGGTCTTC.

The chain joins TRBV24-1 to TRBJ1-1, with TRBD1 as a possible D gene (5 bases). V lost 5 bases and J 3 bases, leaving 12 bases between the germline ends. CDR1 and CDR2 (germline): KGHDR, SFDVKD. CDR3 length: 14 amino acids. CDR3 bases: TGTGCCACCAGTGGTGTGGGGCTTGACACTGAAGCTTTCTTT. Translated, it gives CATSGVGLDTEAFF.

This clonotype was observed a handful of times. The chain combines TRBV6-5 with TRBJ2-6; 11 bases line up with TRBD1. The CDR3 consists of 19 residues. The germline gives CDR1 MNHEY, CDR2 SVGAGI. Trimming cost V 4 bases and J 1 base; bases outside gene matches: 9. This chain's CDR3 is CASSSGQGAMWSGANVLTF. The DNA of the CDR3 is TGTGCCAGCAGTTCTGGACAGGGGGCGATGTGGTCTGGGGCCAACGTCCTGACTTTC.

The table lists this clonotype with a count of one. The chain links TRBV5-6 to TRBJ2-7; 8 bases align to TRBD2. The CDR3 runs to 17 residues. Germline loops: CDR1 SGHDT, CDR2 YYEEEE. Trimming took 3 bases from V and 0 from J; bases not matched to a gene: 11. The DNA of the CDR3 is TGTGCCAGCAGCTCGGCCGGGACGAGCGGGGGCTCCTACGAGCAGTACTTC. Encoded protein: CASSSAGTSGGSYEQYF.

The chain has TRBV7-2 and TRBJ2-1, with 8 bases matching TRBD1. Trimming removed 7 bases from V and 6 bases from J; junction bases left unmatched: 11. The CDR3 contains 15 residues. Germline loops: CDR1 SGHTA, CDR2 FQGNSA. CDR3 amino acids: CASTVRTGTVNEQFF. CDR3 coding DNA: TGTGCCAGCACCGTACGGACAGGGACAGTCAATGAGCAGTTCTTC.

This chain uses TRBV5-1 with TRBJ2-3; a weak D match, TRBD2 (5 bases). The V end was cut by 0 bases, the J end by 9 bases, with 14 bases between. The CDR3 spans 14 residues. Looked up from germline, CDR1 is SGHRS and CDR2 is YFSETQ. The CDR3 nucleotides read TGCGCCAGCAGCTTGGAGCCTCCTCGGAGGACGCAGTATTTT. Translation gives CASSLEPPRRTQYF.

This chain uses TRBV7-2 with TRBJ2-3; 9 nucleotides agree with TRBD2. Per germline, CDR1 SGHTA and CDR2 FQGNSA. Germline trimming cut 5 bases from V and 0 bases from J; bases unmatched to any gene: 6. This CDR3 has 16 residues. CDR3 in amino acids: CASSPRLAASTDTQYF. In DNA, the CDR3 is TGTGCCAGCAGCCCGAGACTAGCGGCGAGCACAGATACGCAGTATTTT.

The CDR3, as DNA: TGTGCCAGCAGCGCCCCGGGACTGAGCTCTGGGGCCAACGTCCTGACTTTC. Translation: CASSAPGLSSGANVLTF. This chain links TRBV7-3 with TRBJ2-6, with D perhaps TRBD2 (6 bases). There are 17 residues in the CDR3. Deletions cut 5 bases from V and 0 bases from J, with 14 bases between. Germline assignment: CDR1 SGHTA and CDR2 FQGTGA.